Shown below are 12 T cell receptor beta chains from a single sample sequenced in a study of blood T cell repertoires in COVID-19. Data came from immunoSEQ multiplex PCR; TCRdb stores just in-frame clones and leaves some out. The table records a few hundred thousand clones, almost 90% of them present only once. Material: PBMCs or T cells enriched from blood (not recorded which). The source of these receptors is a young woman with acute COVID-19.

This rearrangement joins TRBV19 to TRBJ2-1, with 10 bases aligning to TRBD1. The CDR3 runs to 12 residues. CDR1 and CDR2 (germline): LNHDA, SQIVND (reference sequence). V lost 5 bases and J lost 14; bases outside the gene matches: 6. CDR3 DNA: TGTGCCAGTAGTGACCGACAGGGGGCCAAGTTCTTC. Amino acids: CASSDRQGAKFF.

The chain is built from TRBV18 and TRBJ2-7; a possible D gene is TRBD1 (6 bases). The CDR3 consists of 15 residues. Germline V gene sequence: CDR1 KGHSH, CDR2 LQKENI. V lost 4 bases and J 5 bases, leaving 18 bases between the germline ends. DNA for the CDR3: TGTGCCAGCTCACGCTACCAGACAGGAAGCGACGAGCAGTACTTC. This gives the protein CASSRYQTGSDEQYF.

The chain couples TRBV11-2 to TRBJ1-6, with 11 bases aligning to TRBD1. V dropped 4 bases and J dropped 5; count of bases not matched to a gene: 7. Germline V gene data show CDR1 as SGHAT and CDR2 as FQNNGV. The CDR3 is 17 residues long. CDR3 nucleotides: TGTGCCAGCAGCTCTCGCGGACAGGGGGCTGATAATTCACCCCTCCACTTT. Amino acids: CASSSRGQGADNSPLHF. Variable domain in full (rest from reference TRBV11-2 and TRBJ1-6): EAGVAQSPRYKIIEKRQSVAFWCNPISGHATLYWYQQILGQGPKLLIQFQNNGVVDDSQLPKDRFSAERLKGVDSTLKIQPAKLEDSAVYLCASSSRGQGADNSPLHFGNGTRLTVT.

This chain connects TRBV28 to TRBJ2-1, with TRBD2 identical over 9 bases. Germline V gene lookup returns CDR1 MDHEN and CDR2 SYDVKM. The V segment lost 4 bases and the J segment 10 bases; nucleotides outside the gene matches: 8. This CDR3 has 14 amino acids. The CDR3 DNA reads as TGTGCCAGCAGTTACATAGCGGGAGATGGGGAGCAGTTCTTC. Its protein is CASSYIAGDGEQFF. The full variable domain, its missing parts supplied by reference TRBV28 and TRBJ2-1, is DVKVTQSSRYLVKRTGEKVFLECVQDMDHENMFWYRQDPGLGLRLIYFSYDVKMKEKGDIPEGYSVSREKKERFSLILESASTNQTSMYLCASSYIAGDGEQFFGPGTRLTVL.

This clone was seen a handful of times. The same CDR3 can be traced to other DNA sequences in this sample. The chain carries TRBV5-1 and TRBJ2-1, with 7 bases that match TRBD1. With 0 bases clipped from V and 6 bases from J, the junction kept 6 bases outside the gene matches. The CDR3 spans 15 residues. Germline assignment: CDR1 SGHRS and CDR2 YFSETQ. CDR3 protein: CASSLEQGLSNEQFF. The CDR3 DNA is TGCGCCAGCAGCTTGGAACAGGGGCTGAGCAATGAGCAGTTCTTC.

The chain is built from TRBV28 and TRBJ1-2, with D unclear. V was shortened by 3 bases and J by 4 bases, with 15 bases between the two germline ends. The CDR3 sequence is 15 residues long. Looked up from germline, CDR1 is MDHEN and CDR2 is SYDVKM. The CDR3 region is CASSFTPPSGYGYTF. The CDR3 nucleotides read TGTGCCAGCAGTTTTACCCCTCCTTCGGGCTATGGCTACACCTTC.

This chain connects TRBV5-6 to TRBJ2-7; possibly TRBD2 for D (6 bases). The V end was cut by 3 bases, the J end by 2 bases, with 12 bases between. The CDR3 has 14 residues. The germline V gene encodes CDR1 SGHDT and CDR2 YYEEEE. In DNA form, the CDR3 reads TGTGCCAGCAGCTGGGGACTCGCCGCCTACGAGCAGTACTTC. It is translated as CASSWGLAAYEQYF.

The V gene is TRBV28, the J gene TRBJ1-2; 8 bases map to TRBD1. The V gene's germline CDR1 is MDHEN and CDR2 SYDVKM. The CDR3 covers 14 residues. V was pared by 4 bases and J by 3 bases, with 4 bases of the junction left unmatched. The CDR3 bases are TGTGCCAGCAGTTCCGGACAGGGTTACTATGGCTACACCTTC. Protein sequence: CASSSGQGYYGYTF.

This clone was picked up one time. The chain is built from TRBV11-2 and TRBJ1-1; D gene unclear. Trimming cost V 3 bases and J 1 base, with 6 bases left between them. The CDR3 has 13 residues. From germline, CDR1 is SGHAT and CDR2 FQNNGV. CDR3: CASSFTENTEAFF. The DNA of the CDR3 is TGTGCCAGCAGCTTCACAGAGAACACTGAAGCTTTCTTT.

The chain recombines TRBV7-2 with TRBJ1-4, with unresolved D. The CDR3 sequence is 16 residues long. CDR1 and CDR2 from the germline V gene are SGHTA and FQGNSA. V gave up 5 bases and J gave up 0 bases, with 13 bases separating them. As DNA, the CDR3 is TGTGCCAGCAGCCCCACCGTGCGTTCAACTAATGAAAAACTGTTTTTT. Its protein is CASSPTVRSTNEKLFF.

The chain links TRBV14 to TRBJ2-3; D is unresolved. CDR1 and CDR2 from the germline V gene are SGHDN and FVKESK. Trimming stripped 4 bases from V and 3 bases from J, with 17 bases between. The CDR3 is 16 residues long. The CDR3 loop is CASSPTATPGTDTQYF. CDR3 nucleotide sequence: TGTGCCAGCAGCCCGACCGCAACACCCGGGACAGATACGCAGTATTTT.

J is TRBJ2-2 and V is TRBV6-5; 10 positions match TRBD1. The CDR3 contains 14 residues. With 4 bases clipped from V and 6 bases from J, the junction kept 2 bases outside the gene matches. Germline loops: CDR1 MNHEY, CDR2 SVGAGI. In DNA form, the CDR3 reads TGTGCCAGCAGTTGGACAGGGGGGGCCGGGGAGCTGTTTTTT. It codes for CASSWTGGAGELFF.